Presented here are 12 T cell receptor beta chains from one specimen sequenced in a study of CXCR3-negative and CXCR3-positive naive CD8 T cells. All TRB cDNA libraries came from 5' RACE performed with UMI labels. TCRdb reprocessed the 5' RACE reads; each CDR3 protein has one entry and no DNA is given. The sample data list 50,000 to 70,000 distinct CDR3 sequences. These receptors have no identified antigens. Study conclusions and caveats: CXCR3-positive naive cells carried more hydrophobic TRB CDR3s than CXCR3-negative naive cells did.

Specimen: naive CXCR3+ CD8+ T cells from blood. Subset in this sample: CD45RO-CCR7+CD27+CD95- naive CD8+ T cells expressing CXCR3 (TNR3+). These receptors were collected from a human donor in good health. Some clones in this sample may be carry-over from other donors' samples.

V gene TRBV4-3 combines with J gene TRBJ2-1; the TCRdb call, TRBD1, lacks DNA for checking. The germline V gene encodes CDR1 LGHNA and CDR2 YSLEER. The CDR3 has 17 amino acids. The CDR3 loop is CASSQDPADTYRNEQFF.

J is TRBJ1-4 and V is TRBV7-9; no DNA is available, so the TRBD1 call from TCRdb remains unchecked. The germline V gene has CDR1 SEHNR and CDR2 FQNEAQ (reference sequence). This CDR3 contains 14 residues. The CDR3: CASSLKGTDEKLFF.

V usage is TRBV12-3 or TRBV12-4 and J usage is TRBJ1-5; there is no DNA to check the TCRdb D call of TRBD1. The length of the CDR3 is 14 residues. Here the CDR3 reads CASSWDLRNQPQHF.

The chain has TRBV12-3 or TRBV12-4 and TRBJ1-2; TCRdb picks TRBD1, but there is no DNA to check that call. The CDR3 has 14 residues. CDR3 residues: CASTQTETNYGYTF.

The rearrangement uses TRBV30 and TRBJ2-5. Germline V gene lookup returns CDR1 GTSNPN and CDR2 SVGIG (reference sequence). This CDR3 contains 14 residues. The CDR3: CAWSATSWWETQYF.

This chain uses TRBV7-9 with TRBJ1-1; with no DNA, the TCRdb D assignment of TRBD1 cannot be verified. This CDR3 is built from 12 residues. Looked up from germline, CDR1 is SEHNR and CDR2 is FQNEAQ (reference sequence). The CDR3: CASSNQGWEAFF.

The chain joins TRBV12-3 or TRBV12-4 to TRBJ2-1; TCRdb's D call, TRBD1, is unchecked because there is no DNA. The CDR3 is 14 amino acids. The CDR3 protein is CASTPPDRGNEQFF.

V usage is TRBV7-3 and J usage is TRBJ2-1; the TCRdb D gene call, TRBD1, has no DNA to confirm it. Germline-derived CDR1 and CDR2 are SGHTA and FQGTGA. CDR3 length: 13 amino acids. This chain's CDR3 is CASSFGGYNEQFF.

The chain joins TRBV24-1 to TRBJ2-1; TCRdb's D call of TRBD2 is untestable without DNA. Germline values: CDR1 KGHDR, CDR2 SFDVKD. The CDR3 sequence is 14 residues long. The CDR3 loop reads CATSPRGGWNEQFF.

The V call is TRBV4-1, the J call TRBJ2-3. The V gene's germline CDR1 is MGHRA and CDR2 YSYEKL. The CDR3 has 13 amino acids. The CDR3 region is CASSDFLVDTQYF.

The CDR3 is CASQQGGSSYEQYF. V usage is TRBV27 and J usage is TRBJ2-7; TCRdb outputs TRBD1, but without DNA this stays unchecked. Looked up from germline, CDR1 is MNHEY and CDR2 is SMNVEV (reference sequence). CDR3 size: 14 residues.

This chain uses TRBV9 with TRBJ1-2. Per germline, CDR1 SGDLS and CDR2 YYNGEE. The CDR3 consists of 14 residues. CDR3 in amino acids: CASSVAEVSYGYTF.